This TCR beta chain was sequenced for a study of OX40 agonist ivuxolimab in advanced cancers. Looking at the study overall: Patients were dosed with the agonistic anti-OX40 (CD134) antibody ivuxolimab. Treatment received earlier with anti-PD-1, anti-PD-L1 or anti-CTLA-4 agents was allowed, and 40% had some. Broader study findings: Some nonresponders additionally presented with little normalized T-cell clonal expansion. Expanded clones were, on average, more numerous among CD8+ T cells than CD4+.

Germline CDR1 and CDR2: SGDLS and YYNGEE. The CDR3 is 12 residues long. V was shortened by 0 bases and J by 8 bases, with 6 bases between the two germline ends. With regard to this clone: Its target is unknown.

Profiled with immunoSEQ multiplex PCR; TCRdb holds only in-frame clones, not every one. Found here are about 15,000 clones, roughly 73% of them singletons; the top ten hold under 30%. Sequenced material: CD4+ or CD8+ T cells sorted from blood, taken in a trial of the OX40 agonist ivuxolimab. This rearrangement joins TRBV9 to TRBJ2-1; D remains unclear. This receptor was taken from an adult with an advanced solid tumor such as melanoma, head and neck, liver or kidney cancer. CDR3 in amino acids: CASSVGQYEQFF. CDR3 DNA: TGTGCCAGCAGCGTAGGCCAGTATGAGCAGTTCTTC.